This T cell receptor beta chain was sequenced during a study of chemoradiotherapy in HPV16-positive cancers. Study-level background: Candidate HPV-specific clones and shared TCR motifs came from a couple of HPV16-positive patients. Overall study findings and caveats: HPV-specific T cells were functionally defined from only a couple of HPV16-positive patients. Better recurrence-free survival went with HPV-responsive T-cell expansion in HPV16-positive patients.

Repertoires were sampled repeatedly during chemoradiotherapy. Germline assignment: CDR1 GTSNPN and CDR2 SVGIG (reference sequence). Trimming left V 1 base short and J 4 bases short, with 14 bases between. CDR3 length equals 15 residues. About this clone itself: Antigen unknown.

Using immunoSEQ multiplex PCR, the repertoire was profiled, and TCRdb retains in-frame clones only, with some absent. The sample carries several hundred clones, about 91% recorded once. The starting material was tumor tissue, obtained from a patient who underwent chemoradiotherapy. The source of this sequence is a human donor with HPV-associated anogenital cancer. The rearrangement uses TRBV30 and TRBJ2-1; no clear D gene. CDR3 nucleotides: TGTGCCTGGAGTGCCCCCACCGGCTTATACAATGAGCAGTTCTTC. This encodes CAWSAPTGLYNEQFF.